The text below deals with one TCR beta chain. Possible read error: a much larger clone is one base away. These data belong to a study of breast tumors, draining lymph nodes, adjacent tissues. Germline V lookup: CDR1 LGHDT, CDR2 YNNKEL (reference sequence). The CDR3 runs 18 residues. V shed 0 bases and J shed 3 bases, with 18 bases lying between them. Samples came from axillary lymph nodes draining the breast cancer. TCRdb re-derived calls from the multiplex PCR reads in MiXCR, one entry per CDR3 protein. Of some 140,000 distinct CDR3 sequences in the sample, around 24% were seen once. The chain couples TRBV3-1 to TRBJ1-3, with D unresolved. The clonotype originates from a female donor with breast cancer. Some clones in this sample may be carry-over from other donors' samples. The sample taken for sequencing was axillary lymph node tissue. CDR3 nucleotides: TGTGCCAGCAGCCAAGACCCGCTGGGCCCCGGAGGTGGAAACACCATATATTTT. Translation gives CASSQDPLGPGGGNTIYF.